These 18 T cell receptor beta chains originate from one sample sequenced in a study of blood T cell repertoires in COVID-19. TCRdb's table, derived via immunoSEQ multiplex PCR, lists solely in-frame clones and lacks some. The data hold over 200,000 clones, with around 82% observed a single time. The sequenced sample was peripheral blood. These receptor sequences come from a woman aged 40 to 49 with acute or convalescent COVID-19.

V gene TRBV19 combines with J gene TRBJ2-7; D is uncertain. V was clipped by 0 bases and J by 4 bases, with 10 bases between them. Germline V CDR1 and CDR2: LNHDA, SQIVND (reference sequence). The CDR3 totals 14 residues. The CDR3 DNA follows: TGTGCCAGTAGTATAGATTCGCCCGGGTACGAGCAGTACTTC. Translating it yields CASSIDSPGYEQYF.

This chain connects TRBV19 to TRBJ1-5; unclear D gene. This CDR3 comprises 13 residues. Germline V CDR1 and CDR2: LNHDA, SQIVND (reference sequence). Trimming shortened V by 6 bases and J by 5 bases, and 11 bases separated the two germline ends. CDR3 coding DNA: TGTGCCAGTAGCTACCCTCTGGATCAGCCCCAGCATTTT. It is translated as CASSYPLDQPQHF.

CDR3 residues: CASSIGDRLADGGNQPQHF. CDR3 DNA: TGTGCCAGTAGTATAGGGGACAGGTTGGCCGATGGAGGAAATCAGCCCCAGCATTTT. The chain combines TRBV19 with TRBJ1-5; 8 bases are a match to TRBD1. Germline lookup yields CDR1 LNHDA and CDR2 SQIVND (reference sequence). The junction had 15 bases not matched to a gene; V was cut back by 1 base and J by 4 bases. This CDR3 spans 19 amino acids.

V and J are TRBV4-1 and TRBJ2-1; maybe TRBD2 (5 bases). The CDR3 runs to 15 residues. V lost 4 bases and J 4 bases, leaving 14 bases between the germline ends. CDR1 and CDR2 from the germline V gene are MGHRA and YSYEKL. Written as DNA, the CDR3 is TGCGCCAGCAGCCGCCAGATGGAGGTGTACAATGAGCAGTTCTTC. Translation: CASSRQMEVYNEQFF.

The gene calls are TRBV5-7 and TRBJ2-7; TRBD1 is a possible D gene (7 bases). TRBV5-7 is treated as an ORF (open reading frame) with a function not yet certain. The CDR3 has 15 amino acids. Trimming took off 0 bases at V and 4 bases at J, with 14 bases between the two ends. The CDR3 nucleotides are TGTGCCAGCAGCTTGGAAGGAGGGGGCAAGTACGAGCAGTACTTC. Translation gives CASSLEGGGKYEQYF.

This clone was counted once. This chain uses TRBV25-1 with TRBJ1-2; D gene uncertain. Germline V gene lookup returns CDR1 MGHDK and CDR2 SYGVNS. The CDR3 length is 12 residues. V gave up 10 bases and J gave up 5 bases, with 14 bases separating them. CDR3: CANTLDAYGYTF. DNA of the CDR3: TGTGCCAACACCCTAGACGCTTATGGCTACACCTTC.

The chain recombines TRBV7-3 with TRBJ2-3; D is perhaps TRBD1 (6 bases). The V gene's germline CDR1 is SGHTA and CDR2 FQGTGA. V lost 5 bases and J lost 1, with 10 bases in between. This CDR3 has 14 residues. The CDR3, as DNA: TGTGCCAGCAGCCCCGGACAGCGCACAGATACGCAGTATTTT. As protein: CASSPGQRTDTQYF.

This CDR3 reads CAWSGGPYGYTF. DNA for the CDR3: TGTGCCTGGTCGGGGGGGCCCTATGGCTACACCTTC. The chain joins TRBV30 to TRBJ1-2, with D maybe TRBD1 (6 bases). Per germline, CDR1 GTSNPN and CDR2 SVGIG (reference sequence). V lost 5 bases and J lost 4, with 11 bases in between. The CDR3 length is 12 residues.

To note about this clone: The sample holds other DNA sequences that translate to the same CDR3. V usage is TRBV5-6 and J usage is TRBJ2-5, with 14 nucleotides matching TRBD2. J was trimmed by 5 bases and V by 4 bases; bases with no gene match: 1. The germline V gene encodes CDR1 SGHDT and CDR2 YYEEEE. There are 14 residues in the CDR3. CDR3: CASSRTSGRETQYF. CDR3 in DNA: TGTGCCAGCAGCCGGACTAGCGGGAGGGAGACCCAGTACTTC.

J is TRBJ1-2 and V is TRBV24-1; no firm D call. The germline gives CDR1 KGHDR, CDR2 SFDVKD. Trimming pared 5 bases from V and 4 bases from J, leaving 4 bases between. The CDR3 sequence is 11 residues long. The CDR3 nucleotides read TGTGCCACCAGTGCCGGCTATGGCTACACCTTC. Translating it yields CATSAGYGYTF.

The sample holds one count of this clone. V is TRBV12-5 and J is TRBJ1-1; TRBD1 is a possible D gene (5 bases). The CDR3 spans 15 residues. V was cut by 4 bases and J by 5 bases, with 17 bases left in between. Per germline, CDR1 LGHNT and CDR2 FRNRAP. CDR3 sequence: CASGSIGSGATEAFF. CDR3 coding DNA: TGTGCTAGTGGTTCAATTGGTTCTGGGGCGACTGAAGCTTTCTTT.

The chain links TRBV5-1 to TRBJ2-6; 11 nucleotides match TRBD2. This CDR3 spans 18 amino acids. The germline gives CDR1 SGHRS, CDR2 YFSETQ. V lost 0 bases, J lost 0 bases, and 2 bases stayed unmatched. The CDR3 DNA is TGCGCCAGCAGCTTGGGACTAGCGGGGCCCTCTGGGGCCAACGTCCTGACTTTC. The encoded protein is CASSLGLAGPSGANVLTF.

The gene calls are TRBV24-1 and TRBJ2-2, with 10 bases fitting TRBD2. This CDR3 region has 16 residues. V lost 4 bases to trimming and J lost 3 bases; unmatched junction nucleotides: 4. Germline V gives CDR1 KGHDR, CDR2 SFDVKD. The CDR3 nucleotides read TGTGCCACCAGTGACCCAACTAGCGGGGACACCGGGGAGCTGTTTTTT. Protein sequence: CATSDPTSGDTGELFF.

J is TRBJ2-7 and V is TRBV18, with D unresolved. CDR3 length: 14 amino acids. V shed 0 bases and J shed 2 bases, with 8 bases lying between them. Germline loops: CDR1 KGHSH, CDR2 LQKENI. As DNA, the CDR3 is TGTGCCAGCTCACCACCTTTACAGCCCTACGAGCAGTACTTC. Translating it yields CASSPPLQPYEQYF.

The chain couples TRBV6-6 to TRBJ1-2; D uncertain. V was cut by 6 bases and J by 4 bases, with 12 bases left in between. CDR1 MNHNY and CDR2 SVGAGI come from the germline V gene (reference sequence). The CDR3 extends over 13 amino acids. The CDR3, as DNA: TGTGCCAGCAGGGGTGAGGGCTCCTATGGCTACACCTTC. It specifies CASRGEGSYGYTF.

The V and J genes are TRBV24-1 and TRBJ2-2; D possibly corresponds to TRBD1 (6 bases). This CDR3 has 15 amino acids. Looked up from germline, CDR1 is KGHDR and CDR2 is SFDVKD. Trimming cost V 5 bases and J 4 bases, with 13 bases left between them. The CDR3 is CATSVSTGSTGELFF. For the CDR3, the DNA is TGTGCCACCAGTGTCAGCACAGGGAGCACCGGGGAGCTGTTTTTT.

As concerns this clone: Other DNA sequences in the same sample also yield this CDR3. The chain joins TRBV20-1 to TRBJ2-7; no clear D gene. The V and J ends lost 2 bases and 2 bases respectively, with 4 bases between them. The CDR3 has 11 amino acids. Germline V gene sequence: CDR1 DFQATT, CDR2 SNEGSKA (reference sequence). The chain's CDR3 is CSARLAYEQYF. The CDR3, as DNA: TGCAGTGCTAGACTAGCCTACGAGCAGTACTTC.

CDR3 nucleotide sequence: TGCGCCAGCAGCCAAAAACAGAGCTACAATGAGCAGTTCTTC. This codes for CASSQKQSYNEQFF. The rearrangement links TRBV4-1 to TRBJ2-1, with D unclear. This CDR3 has 14 amino acids. V was clipped by 2 bases and J by 3 bases, with 8 bases between them. Germline V gene lookup returns CDR1 MGHRA and CDR2 YSYEKL.